This T cell receptor (beta chain) is from a study of T cells in Graves' hyperthyroidism and ophthalmopathy. This clonotype showed up many times. Germline CDR1 is MNHNS and CDR2 is SASEGT. The CDR3 totals 14 residues. V dropped 6 bases and J dropped 4 bases, with 15 bases sitting between them. There were TCR beta CDR3 regions amplified from RNA transcripts. A set of HTBI primers served as the primers for a first-round RT-PCR of the TCR CDR3. TCRdb called the multiplex PCR reads again in MiXCR, with one record for every CDR3 protein. Of about 620,000 distinct CDR3 sequences listed, around 15% are singletons.

The sample comprised blood. The chain couples TRBV6-1 to TRBJ1-1; a weak D match, TRBD1 (5 bases). This sequence was found in a woman in her 30s with Graves' hyperthyroidism. CDR3 region: CASRPAGTSTEAFF. The CDR3 DNA follows: TGTGCCAGCAGGCCGGCAGGGACGAGCACTGAAGCTTTCTTT.